Detailed here is one T cell receptor beta chain. The record originates from a study of T-cell reconstitution after alpha-beta-depleted transplantation in children. CDR3 size: 16 residues. Germline CDR1 reads MNHEY; CDR2 reads SMNVEV (reference sequence). V shed 3 bases and J shed 0 bases, with 9 bases lying between them. Researchers prepared the TCRbeta library using unique molecular identifiers, the study reports. TCRdb re-analysed the PCR reads in MiXCR, keeping a single row per CDR3 protein. The table includes about 480,000 distinct CDR3 sequences, around an eighth detected once. The TCR sequence derives from a human donor who donated a stem cell graft to a child with combined immunodeficiency. The specimen was PBMCs from the stem cell graft donor, collected from the stem cell graft. The V call is TRBV27, the J call TRBJ2-6; D ambiguous. The CDR3 is CASSFYLNSGANVLTF. CDR3 bases: TGTGCCAGCAGTTTTTATTTGAACTCTGGGGCCAACGTCCTGACTTTC.